These T cell receptor beta chains were read from a single sample in a study of CD8+ T cells in alopecia areata. The method was immunoSEQ multiplex PCR; TCRdb's version includes in-frame clones alone and lacks a portion of them. Among 220,000 or so clones listed, 50% to 70% were seen once. Sequencing was performed on CD4+ T cells sorted from blood, taken at week 0. The receptors derive from a human donor with alopecia areata. Each CDR3 is given with its conserved first and last residue.

>TRBV4-2|19
CASSLGLAGGLKSSYEQYF
>TRBV10-3|14
CAISPQGVTYEQYF
>TRBV27|19
CASSPVFRLAAPSYNEQFF
>TRBV30|12
CAWSVDKNEQFF
>TRBV28|15
CASIPQGGANYGYTF
>TRBV30|13
CAWSAWGRETQYF
>TRBV5-4|15
CASSLSGGSYNEQFF
>TRBV5-6|14
CASSLQGFTGELFF
>TRBV6-1|15
CASLPPSGLTDTQYF
>TRBV5-1|16
CASSAGTGGSTDTQYF
>TRBV5-1|15
CASSKLQDGNTEAFF
>TRBV30|12
CAWSVTGYGYTF
>TRBV4-2|16
CASSQGREAQNTEAFF
>TRBV5-1|11
CASRLSLGYTF
>TRBV20-1|11
CSVSPLDEQYF
>TRBV27|16
CASTSTPGYQTDTQYF
>TRBV5-5|15
CASSFRSGASYEQYF
>TRBV5-4|14
CASSHRDRENEQYF
>TRBV4-1|15
CASSQVGTRKNIQYF
>TRBV7-8|14
CASSRDRQNYEQYF
>TRBV27|10
CASSGAEAFF
>TRBV5-1|14
CASSQSDREDTQYF
>TRBV7-9|17
CASSPVVAGGGTDTQYF
>TRBV6-6|13
CASSLLSSYEQYF
>TRBV5-5|13
CASSLGGQETQYF
>TRBV27|15
CASSLSPGLPNEQFF
>TRBV18|16
CASSPPGSGSSYEQYF
>TRBV7-9|13
CASSPGSSNGYTF